These T cell receptor beta chains were read from a single sample in a study of blood T cell repertoires in COVID-19. The method was immunoSEQ multiplex PCR; TCRdb's version includes in-frame clones alone and lacks a portion of them. The repertoire includes some 97,000 clones, roughly 92% of them detected once, and around 5.7% sits in the top ten. The sequenced sample consisted of peripheral blood. Receptors originate from a man aged 65 to 79 with acute or convalescent COVID-19. The CDR3 runs from the conserved cysteine through the conserved F or W. D genes are given only for firm matches. Size tells how often a clone was seen (once, few, many) or the class of an expanded clone, and some rows leave it out.

j_gene,d_gene,abundance,v_gene,CDR3nt,CDR3aa
TRBJ2-5,.,.,TRBV20-1,TGCAGTGCTAGTGCGGGTCGCGGGGCCTACCAAGAGACCCAGTACTTC,CSASAGRGAYQETQYF
TRBJ2-1,TRBD2,.,TRBV4-1,TGCGCCAGCAGCCAAGAAGGAAGCGGGAACTCCTACAATGAGCAGTTCTTC,CASSQEGSGNSYNEQFF
TRBJ2-5,TRBD2,.,TRBV18,TGTGCCAGCTCACCCTCTGAAGCGGGGGGAGAGACCCAGTACTTC,CASSPSEAGGETQYF
TRBJ2-1,TRBD2,.,TRBV7-9,TGTGCCAGCAGCCCCGGGACTAGCGGAGGGGATTTGCACAATGAGCAGTTCTTC,CASSPGTSGGDLHNEQFF
TRBJ1-3,TRBD1,few,TRBV12-5,TGTGCTAGTGGAAGACAGGGATTGGCAGGATATGGAAACACCATATATTTT,CASGRQGLAGYGNTIYF
TRBJ1-1,.,.,TRBV7-3,TGTGCCAGCAGCTTAAGGGGCTTGAACACTGAAGCTTTCTTT,CASSLRGLNTEAFF
TRBJ1-2,.,.,TRBV6-5,TGTGCCAGCAGTTATTCGATGGAGAGGGAAGGCTACACCTTC,CASSYSMEREGYTF
TRBJ2-5,TRBD2,.,TRBV27,TGTGCCAGCAGTTTAGGCTTGACGGGGGGGCTTGAAGAGACCCAATACTTC,CASSLGLTGGLEETQYF
TRBJ1-1,.,.,TRBV12-3/TRBV12-4,TGTGCCAGCAGTTTCGGGAGGACTGAAGCTTTCTTT,CASSFGRTEAFF
TRBJ1-3,.,.,TRBV10-2,TGCGCCAGCAGCTCAGGGGTGGAAGGAAACACCATATATTTT,CASSSGVEGNTIYF
TRBJ2-3,.,once,TRBV5-4,TGTGCCAGCAGCTTCGGTCTAGAACTCACAGATACGCAGTATTTT,CASSFGLELTDTQYF
TRBJ1-2,TRBD1,.,TRBV6-6,TGTGCCAGCAGAGGAACAGGGGGGTATGGCTACACCTTC,CASRGTGGYGYTF
TRBJ1-1,.,.,TRBV12-3/TRBV12-4,TGTGCCAGCAGTCCACTTCAGGGGACTGAAGCTTTCTTT,CASSPLQGTEAFF
TRBJ2-3,TRBD2,.,TRBV11-2,TGTGCCAGCAGCGGGGAGCGGGGGGGCCGCGCTACGCAGTATTTT,CASSGERGGRATQYF
TRBJ2-7,.,.,TRBV5-1,TGCGCCAGCAGCTTGGCCGGAGCCGTCTACGAGCAATACTTC,CASSLAGAVYEQYF
TRBJ1-5,.,.,TRBV5-8,TGTGCCAGCAGCCCCGGGACTGAGTTAAATCAGCCCCAGCATTTT,CASSPGTELNQPQHF